The next 17 T cell receptor beta chains were all read from a single sample in a study of blood T cell repertoires in COVID-19. TCRdb's copy holds only in-frame clones and misses some; the assay was immunoSEQ multiplex PCR. The sample records about 55,000 clones, 75% to 90% being singletons. Sequenced material: peripheral blood. The receptors stem from a woman aged 55-75 years with acute or convalescent COVID-19.

The chain couples TRBV7-9 to TRBJ2-1; a weak D match, TRBD2 (6 bases). Germline loops: CDR1 SEHNR, CDR2 FQNEAQ (reference sequence). The CDR3 covers 13 residues. The germline V and J ends were trimmed by 7 bases and 4 bases, with 11 bases remaining between them. CDR3 bases: TGTGCCAGCATCCGGGAGCCTTACAATGAGCAGTTCTTC. Residues: CASIREPYNEQFF.

This clone was seen a handful of times. The V gene is TRBV3-1 (or the pseudogene TRBV3-2), the J gene TRBJ1-1; D is possibly TRBD1 (6 bases). Per germline, CDR1 LGHDT and CDR2 YNNKEL (reference sequence). V lost 1 base and J 1 base, leaving 7 bases between the germline ends. This CDR3 contains 14 residues. CDR3 sequence: CASSQVQGNTEAFF. CDR3 nucleotides: TGTGCCAGCAGCCAAGTACAGGGGAACACTGAAGCTTTCTTT.

This sequence joins TRBV27 and TRBJ1-5; 9 bases line up with TRBD1. V lost 10 bases, J lost 0 bases, and 10 bases stayed unmatched. Germline loops: CDR1 MNHEY, CDR2 SMNVEV (reference sequence). CDR3 length: 16 amino acids. The CDR3 spells CANLGDRDNSNQPQHF. CDR3 bases: TGTGCCAACCTGGGGGACAGGGATAATAGCAATCAGCCCCAGCATTTT.

The V and J genes are TRBV7-8 and TRBJ1-1, with D maybe TRBD1 (5 bases). Germline loops: CDR1 SGHVS, CDR2 FQNEAQ. The V end was cut by 0 bases, the J end by 5 bases, with 10 bases between. The CDR3 extends over 14 amino acids. CDR3 nucleotides: TGTGCCAGCAGCTTAGCCCTGGGGGGTACTGAAGCTTTCTTT. Amino acids: CASSLALGGTEAFF.

This chain links TRBV5-1 with TRBJ1-1; D unresolved. CDR3 length: 12 residues. From germline, CDR1 is SGHRS and CDR2 YFSETQ. The germline V and J ends were trimmed by 6 bases and 0 bases, with 6 bases remaining between them. The DNA of the CDR3 is TGCGCCAGCACAGGATTGAACACTGAAGCTTTCTTT. Its translation is CASTGLNTEAFF.

The chain carries TRBV6-5 and TRBJ1-2; D might be TRBD1 (5 bases). Germline values: CDR1 MNHEY, CDR2 SVGAGI. The V gene lost 6 bases and the J gene lost 6 bases, with 17 bases spanning the gap. This CDR3 comprises 14 residues. The CDR3 region is CASRGQGLLHGYTF. The CDR3 nucleotides read TGTGCCAGCAGGGGGCAGGGCCTCCTCCATGGCTACACCTTC.

The rearrangement joins TRBV18 to TRBJ2-5, with 12 bases matching TRBD1. The V gene's germline CDR1 is KGHSH and CDR2 LQKENI. Trimming cost V 8 bases and J 1 base; bases outside gene matches: 5. This CDR3 comprises 15 residues. Here the CDR3 DNA reads TGTGCCAGCCAAGGGGGACAGGGGGCCCAAGAGACCCAGTACTTC. Encoded protein: CASQGGQGAQETQYF.

The chain employs TRBV9 and TRBJ2-3, with a possible D match to TRBD2 (7 bases). Trimming stripped 4 bases from V and 5 bases from J, with 11 bases between. CDR3 length: 13 amino acids. Germline V gene lookup returns CDR1 SGDLS and CDR2 YYNGEE. The CDR3 DNA sequence: TGTGCCAGCAGCCGGGGGGCCAAAGATACGCAGTATTTT. Protein sequence: CASSRGAKDTQYF.

The chain uses TRBV5-4 and TRBJ2-5; 11 bases map to TRBD2. Losses at the gene ends were 0 bases for V and 2 bases for J; bases not matched to a gene: 3. Germline V CDR1 and CDR2: SGHNT, YYREEE (reference sequence). The CDR3 totals 16 residues. CDR3 sequence: CASSLGLAGLQETQYF. In DNA, the CDR3 is TGTGCCAGCAGCTTGGGACTAGCGGGGCTACAAGAGACCCAGTACTTC.

The rearrangement links TRBV5-1 to TRBJ1-1; D is possibly TRBD1 (5 bases). Trimming took off 0 bases at V and 4 bases at J, with 16 bases between the two ends. The CDR3 is 16 amino acids. Germline V CDR1 and CDR2: SGHRS, YFSETQ. In DNA form, the CDR3 reads TGCGCCAGCAGCTTGGAAGCAGGGATGATATCCACTGAAGCTTTCTTT. It encodes CASSLEAGMISTEAFF.

The chain employs TRBV5-1 and TRBJ2-2; 8 positions match TRBD1. Germline loops: CDR1 SGHRS, CDR2 YFSETQ. The ends lost 5 bases at V and 5 bases at J; junction bases unmatched: 5. The CDR3 is made up of 14 amino acids. CDR3 DNA sequence: TGCGCCAGCAGGCCGGGACAGGCAACCGGGGAGCTGTTTTTT. This codes for CASRPGQATGELFF.

This clone occurred once. The CDR3: CARAVTSGRADEQFF. CDR3 in DNA: TGTGCCCGGGCCGTGACTAGCGGGAGGGCCGATGAGCAGTTCTTC. The chain has TRBV30 and TRBJ2-1, with TRBD2 identical over 14 bases. CDR3 length: 15 amino acids. Germline CDR1 GTSNPN, CDR2 SVGIG (reference sequence). J lost 8 bases, V lost 8 bases, and 11 bases had no gene match.

This sequence joins TRBV5-1 and TRBJ1-2; 10 bases are a match to TRBD1. The V gene's germline CDR1 is SGHRS and CDR2 YFSETQ. There are 14 residues in the CDR3. V lost 4 bases to trimming and J lost 7 bases; unmatched junction nucleotides: 7. CDR3 amino acids: CASSIDRGLSGYTF. CDR3 nucleotides: TGCGCCAGCAGCATCGACAGGGGGCTCAGTGGCTACACCTTC.

This chain links TRBV2 with TRBJ1-1; maybe TRBD1 (5 bases). Germline V gene sequence: CDR1 SNHLY, CDR2 FYNNEI. The germline V and J ends were trimmed by 10 bases and 0 bases, with 21 bases remaining between them. CDR3 length: 16 residues. CDR3 DNA sequence: TGTGCCAACCTAGGAGGGCAGGGACTTATGAACACTGAAGCTTTCTTT. Protein sequence: CANLGGQGLMNTEAFF.

The J gene is TRBJ1-2, the V gene TRBV5-1; TRBD1 agrees at 9 bases. This CDR3 contains 15 residues. With 4 bases clipped from V and 3 bases from J, the junction kept 7 bases outside the gene matches. CDR1 is SGHRS and CDR2 is YFSETQ in the germline V gene. The CDR3 bases are TGCGCCAGCAGCATAACAGGGGGCGCGGACTATGGCTACACCTTC. Translated: CASSITGGADYGYTF.

The chain is built from TRBV19 and TRBJ2-5; 12 bases are shared with TRBD2. The CDR3 runs to 14 residues. Trimming took 6 bases from V and 9 from J; bases not matched to a gene: 8. Germline loops: CDR1 LNHDA, CDR2 SQIVND (reference sequence). CDR3 protein: CASRSASGGEAQYF. The CDR3 region has the DNA TGTGCCAGTAGGTCGGCTAGCGGGGGGGAGGCCCAGTACTTC.

This clone was seen a handful of times. The chain combines TRBV20-1 with TRBJ2-5; 8 bases are a match to TRBD1. Unmatched junction bases numbered 5, after V lost 3 bases and J lost 5 bases. Per germline, CDR1 DFQATT and CDR2 SNEGSKA (reference sequence). The CDR3 loop spans 13 amino acids. The CDR3 loop is CSASSRGRETQYF. The CDR3 bases are TGCAGTGCTAGTTCCAGGGGGCGGGAGACCCAGTACTTC.